Described below is a single TCR beta chain sequence and its context. The data stem from a study of graft-versus-host responses after intestinal transplantation. Deletions cut 2 bases from V and 2 bases from J, with 9 bases between. Germline CDR1 is MNHNS and CDR2 is SASEGT. The CDR3 length is 14 residues. Profiled with immunoSEQ multiplex PCR; TCRdb holds only in-frame clones, not every one. The sample records about 54,000 clones, roughly 89% being singletons. The chain is built from TRBV6-1 and TRBJ1-2, with a weak D call TRBD1 (5 bases). The source was PBMCs, collected roughly 660 days after intestinal transplant. The origin of this receptor is a human patient who received an intestinal transplant, so some T cells may come from the graft donor. CDR3 protein: CASSEWAGNYGYTF. The CDR3 nucleotides are TGTGCCAGCAGTGAATGGGCAGGGAACTATGGCTACACCTTC.